A selection of T cell receptor beta chains follows, all from one sample in a study of CD8 T cells in Susac syndrome. One entry per CDR3 protein results from TCRdb running MiXCR on the immunoSEQ multiplex PCR reads. This table holds roughly 140,000 distinct CDR3 sequences, 85% to 95% found once. The specimen sequenced was CD4+ T cells from PBMCs. Every receptor here comes from a human donor with Susac syndrome. Both conserved end residues are part of each CDR3. Each record gives: V gene, J gene, clone size, D gene, CDR3 DNA, CDR3 protein. D genes are given only for firm matches. Rows may omit the clone size; those that give it use once, few, many or a size class.

v_call: TRBV5-4; j_call: TRBJ2-7; clone_size: -; d_call: -; cdr3_nt: TGTGCCAGCAGCTTGACGGCAGGCGCTGCCTACGAGCAGTACTTC; cdr3_aa: CASSLTAGAAYEQYF
v_call: TRBV15; j_call: TRBJ2-6; clone_size: -; d_call: TRBD1; cdr3_nt: TGTGCCACCAGTCTCGGACAGGGGGCTTTGGGGGCCAACGTCCTGACTTTC; cdr3_aa: CATSLGQGALGANVLTF
v_call: TRBV5-6; j_call: TRBJ2-3; clone_size: -; d_call: TRBD2; cdr3_nt: TGTGCCAGCTCGCCCCCCGGGACTAGGATCACAGATACGCAGTATTTT; cdr3_aa: CASSPPGTRITDTQYF
v_call: TRBV29-1; j_call: TRBJ2-7; clone_size: -; d_call: TRBD1; cdr3_nt: TGCAGCGTTGAAGACCGGGACAGCTACGAGCAGTACTTC; cdr3_aa: CSVEDRDSYEQYF
v_call: TRBV5-1; j_call: TRBJ2-3; clone_size: -; d_call: -; cdr3_nt: TGCGCCAGCAGCTTGGTTCCTGCCCCCGATACGCAGTATTTT; cdr3_aa: CASSLVPAPDTQYF
v_call: TRBV29-1; j_call: TRBJ2-4; clone_size: -; d_call: -; cdr3_nt: TGCAGCGTTGGACAGAACGTCAAAAACATTCAGTACTTC; cdr3_aa: CSVGQNVKNIQYF
v_call: TRBV18; j_call: TRBJ2-5; clone_size: -; d_call: TRBD1; cdr3_nt: TGTGCCAGCTCACCACTTGGGACAGCCTACAAAGAGACCCAGTACTTC; cdr3_aa: CASSPLGTAYKETQYF
v_call: TRBV9; j_call: TRBJ1-1; clone_size: -; d_call: -; cdr3_nt: TGTGCCAGCAGCGTAGGAGAGGCAGCGAACACTGAAGCTTTCTTT; cdr3_aa: CASSVGEAANTEAFF
v_call: TRBV7-9; j_call: TRBJ2-1; clone_size: -; d_call: -; cdr3_nt: TGTGCCAGCAGACGTCCTATGGGAGAAGGGGTGAACAATGAGCAGTTCTTC; cdr3_aa: CASRRPMGEGVNNEQFF
v_call: TRBV12-3/TRBV12-4; j_call: TRBJ1-2; clone_size: -; d_call: TRBD1; cdr3_nt: TGTGCCAGCAGTTTTGGGGACAGGGCCCTAGGCTACACCTTC; cdr3_aa: CASSFGDRALGYTF
v_call: TRBV29-1; j_call: TRBJ2-1; clone_size: -; d_call: -; cdr3_nt: TGCAGCGTCTCGGGGCGGATTGACTACAATGAGCAGTTCTTC; cdr3_aa: CSVSGRIDYNEQFF
v_call: TRBV5-4; j_call: TRBJ2-1; clone_size: few; d_call: -; cdr3_nt: TGTGCCTCCAGCTTAAGGTACAATGAGCAGTTCTTC; cdr3_aa: CASSLRYNEQFF
v_call: TRBV4-1; j_call: TRBJ2-5; clone_size: once; d_call: TRBD2; cdr3_nt: TGCGCCAGCAGCCAAGATGTTACTAGCGCCCCCCCAGAGACCCAGTACTTC; cdr3_aa: CASSQDVTSAPPETQYF
v_call: TRBV13; j_call: TRBJ1-3; clone_size: -; d_call: -; cdr3_nt: TGTGCCAGCAGCAAACGGGCCTGGGGTGACACCATATATTTT; cdr3_aa: CASSKRAWGDTIYF
v_call: TRBV12-3/TRBV12-4; j_call: TRBJ2-3; clone_size: -; d_call: TRBD2; cdr3_nt: TGTGCCAGCAGTTCGACTAGCGGGGGGGCCGAGGGAGATACGCAGTATTTT; cdr3_aa: CASSSTSGGAEGDTQYF
v_call: TRBV11-2; j_call: TRBJ1-5; clone_size: -; d_call: -; cdr3_nt: TGTGCCAGCAGCTGGGACACCAATCAGCCCCAGCATTTT; cdr3_aa: CASSWDTNQPQHF
v_call: TRBV2; j_call: TRBJ2-1; clone_size: -; d_call: TRBD2; cdr3_nt: TGTGCCAGCAGTCTAGCGGTCACGTTCAATGAGCAGTTCTTC; cdr3_aa: CASSLAVTFNEQFF
v_call: TRBV5-1; j_call: TRBJ1-3; clone_size: -; d_call: -; cdr3_nt: TGCGCCAGCAGCCCCGATGGTCCAGAGGGAAACACCATATATTTT; cdr3_aa: CASSPDGPEGNTIYF
v_call: TRBV6-4; j_call: TRBJ2-7; clone_size: -; d_call: -; cdr3_nt: TGTGCCAGCAGTGACTGCATTCCCCAGCGCGAGCAGTACTTC; cdr3_aa: CASSDCIPQREQYF
v_call: TRBV12-3/TRBV12-4; j_call: TRBJ1-2; clone_size: once; d_call: -; cdr3_nt: TGTGCCAGCAGTCGAGCGGCCTATGGCTACACCTTC; cdr3_aa: CASSRAAYGYTF
v_call: TRBV7-2; j_call: TRBJ2-3; clone_size: -; d_call: TRBD1; cdr3_nt: TGTGCCAGCAGCTTAGCGAGAAACAGGGGAAATACGCAGTATTTT; cdr3_aa: CASSLARNRGNTQYF
v_call: TRBV29-1; j_call: TRBJ1-1; clone_size: -; d_call: -; cdr3_nt: TGCAGCGTTAATTCAGTGAACACTGAAGCTTTCTTT; cdr3_aa: CSVNSVNTEAFF
v_call: TRBV12-3/TRBV12-4; j_call: TRBJ1-1; clone_size: -; d_call: -; cdr3_nt: TGTGCCAGCATCTCGCCACCGAACACTGAAGCTTTCTTT; cdr3_aa: CASISPPNTEAFF
v_call: TRBV18; j_call: TRBJ2-1; clone_size: -; d_call: TRBD1; cdr3_nt: TGTGCCAGCTCACACCTCAGGGACAGTTTCTCCTACAATGAGCAGTTCTTC; cdr3_aa: CASSHLRDSFSYNEQFF
v_call: TRBV3-1; j_call: TRBJ1-3; clone_size: -; d_call: -; cdr3_nt: TGTGCCAGCACGGGGGAACCTGGAAACACCATATATTTT; cdr3_aa: CASTGEPGNTIYF
v_call: TRBV6-5; j_call: TRBJ2-1; clone_size: -; d_call: TRBD2; cdr3_nt: TGTGCCAGCAGTCCAGCGGGGCCCCACGGGAATGAGCAGTTCTTC; cdr3_aa: CASSPAGPHGNEQFF
v_call: TRBV19; j_call: TRBJ2-7; clone_size: -; d_call: -; cdr3_nt: TGTGCCAGTAGTATGGGTGTGGCGGCCTCCTACGAGCAGTACTTC; cdr3_aa: CASSMGVAASYEQYF
v_call: TRBV29-1; j_call: TRBJ1-1; clone_size: -; d_call: -; cdr3_nt: TGCAGCGTTGGGAGGGGTGTCATGAACACTGAAGCTTTCTTT; cdr3_aa: CSVGRGVMNTEAFF
v_call: TRBV2; j_call: TRBJ2-5; clone_size: -; d_call: TRBD2; cdr3_nt: TGTGCCAGCAGTGAACTCGGGACTAGCGGGGGACGAGAGACCCAGTACTTC; cdr3_aa: CASSELGTSGGRETQYF
v_call: TRBV5-1; j_call: TRBJ2-7; clone_size: -; d_call: -; cdr3_nt: TGCGCCAGCAGCAAGGGGGTCCAGGACTACGAGCAGTACTTC; cdr3_aa: CASSKGVQDYEQYF
v_call: TRBV29-1; j_call: TRBJ2-3; clone_size: -; d_call: TRBD1; cdr3_nt: TGCAGCGTTGGGCCGGGACAGGGGTCATATACGCAGTATTTT; cdr3_aa: CSVGPGQGSYTQYF
v_call: TRBV2; j_call: TRBJ1-5; clone_size: -; d_call: -; cdr3_nt: TGTGCCAGCAGCCGGGGGAGGGAAAGTCAGCCCCAGCATTTT; cdr3_aa: CASSRGRESQPQHF
v_call: TRBV12-3/TRBV12-4; j_call: TRBJ2-7; clone_size: once; d_call: -; cdr3_nt: TGTGCCAGCAGTTTGGTTCCCATAAACGAGCAGTACTTC; cdr3_aa: CASSLVPINEQYF
v_call: TRBV25-1; j_call: TRBJ1-1; clone_size: -; d_call: -; cdr3_nt: TGTGCCAGCACCCAAACAGGGAACACTGAAGCTTTCTTT; cdr3_aa: CASTQTGNTEAFF
v_call: TRBV4-3; j_call: TRBJ2-1; clone_size: -; d_call: -; cdr3_nt: TGCGCCAGCAGCCCTACCGTCGGGTCTAGCAATGAGCAGTTCTTC; cdr3_aa: CASSPTVGSSNEQFF
v_call: TRBV9; j_call: TRBJ2-2; clone_size: once; d_call: TRBD2; cdr3_nt: TGTGCCAGCAGCGAGAGCCCCGGGGGGGCCACCGGGGAGCTGTTTTTT; cdr3_aa: CASSESPGGATGELFF
v_call: TRBV20-1; j_call: TRBJ1-5; clone_size: -; d_call: -; cdr3_nt: TGCAGTGCCGGGCGGAGCCGGGAGAGCAATCAGCCCCAGCATTTT; cdr3_aa: CSAGRSRESNQPQHF
v_call: TRBV19; j_call: TRBJ1-5; clone_size: -; d_call: -; cdr3_nt: TGTGCCAGTGACAGGCGTAGCAATCAGCCCCAGCATTTT; cdr3_aa: CASDRRSNQPQHF
v_call: TRBV7-2; j_call: TRBJ2-3; clone_size: -; d_call: -; cdr3_nt: TGTGCCAGCAGCTTCCCCGGGGGCGCCGGCACAGATACGCAGTATTTT; cdr3_aa: CASSFPGGAGTDTQYF
v_call: TRBV29-1; j_call: TRBJ1-1; clone_size: -; d_call: -; cdr3_nt: TGCAGCGTTGTATGGGGATGGAGCGGACGCGGGAACACTGAAGCTTTCTTT; cdr3_aa: CSVVWGWSGRGNTEAFF
v_call: TRBV25-1; j_call: TRBJ1-1; clone_size: -; d_call: -; cdr3_nt: TGTGCCAGCAGTGGACTAAGTCTCGCTGAAGCTTTCTTT; cdr3_aa: CASSGLSLAEAFF
v_call: TRBV29-1; j_call: TRBJ2-7; clone_size: once; d_call: TRBD1; cdr3_nt: TGCAGCGTTGAAGGACAGGGGGTTGGAAACGAGCAGTACTTC; cdr3_aa: CSVEGQGVGNEQYF
v_call: TRBV27; j_call: TRBJ2-2; clone_size: -; d_call: -; cdr3_nt: TGTGCCAGCAGTTTATGGCAGGTGAACACCGGGGAGCTGTTTTTT; cdr3_aa: CASSLWQVNTGELFF
v_call: TRBV15; j_call: TRBJ2-1; clone_size: -; d_call: -; cdr3_nt: TGTGCCACCAGCAGATTTAGGAGCTCCTACAATGAGCAGTTCTTC; cdr3_aa: CATSRFRSSYNEQFF
v_call: TRBV29-1; j_call: TRBJ2-7; clone_size: -; d_call: -; cdr3_nt: TGCAGCACGACCGGGACCACGACGCACGAGCAGTACTTC; cdr3_aa: CSTTGTTTHEQYF
v_call: TRBV29-1; j_call: TRBJ1-2; clone_size: -; d_call: TRBD1; cdr3_nt: TGCAGCGTTGATCAGGGGGGCTATGGCTACACCTTC; cdr3_aa: CSVDQGGYGYTF
v_call: TRBV20-1; j_call: TRBJ1-1; clone_size: -; d_call: -; cdr3_nt: TGCAGTGCTAGTAAGAGGTTGAACACTGAAGCTTTCTTT; cdr3_aa: CSASKRLNTEAFF
v_call: TRBV6-2/TRBV6-3; j_call: TRBJ2-7; clone_size: -; d_call: -; cdr3_nt: TGTGCCAGCAGTGAGACTAGGTACGAGCAGTACTTC; cdr3_aa: CASSETRYEQYF
v_call: TRBV29-1; j_call: TRBJ2-1; clone_size: -; d_call: -; cdr3_nt: TGCAGCGTAGCCGGGACTCCTTCTTACAATGAGCAGTTCTTC; cdr3_aa: CSVAGTPSYNEQFF
v_call: TRBV20-1; j_call: TRBJ1-3; clone_size: -; d_call: TRBD1; cdr3_nt: TGCAGTGCTCCGTCGGACAGGGGGAAAGCTGGAAACACCATATATTTT; cdr3_aa: CSAPSDRGKAGNTIYF
v_call: TRBV5-1; j_call: TRBJ2-7; clone_size: -; d_call: -; cdr3_nt: TGCGCCAGCCGACCCAGACCCGGACCCTACGAGCAGTACTTC; cdr3_aa: CASRPRPGPYEQYF
v_call: TRBV7-2; j_call: TRBJ1-1; clone_size: -; d_call: TRBD1; cdr3_nt: TGTGCCAGCAGCCCCGGGACAGGGCACACTGAAGCTTTCTTT; cdr3_aa: CASSPGTGHTEAFF
v_call: TRBV4-2; j_call: TRBJ1-4; clone_size: once; d_call: -; cdr3_nt: TGTGCCAGCAGCAAACGGACAGAATCGAATGAAAAACTGTTTTTT; cdr3_aa: CASSKRTESNEKLFF
v_call: TRBV15; j_call: TRBJ2-1; clone_size: -; d_call: -; cdr3_nt: TGTGCCACCAGCAGAGACGAACAGGGATCTTGGGCAAATGAGCAGTTCTTC; cdr3_aa: CATSRDEQGSWANEQFF
v_call: TRBV29-1; j_call: TRBJ1-5; clone_size: once; d_call: -; cdr3_nt: TGCAGCGTTCCGGGGGACGGGAATCAGCCCCAGCATTTT; cdr3_aa: CSVPGDGNQPQHF
v_call: TRBV18; j_call: TRBJ1-1; clone_size: -; d_call: -; cdr3_nt: TGTGCCAGCTCACCAGACCGGTCGGGCTACACTGAAGCTTTCTTT; cdr3_aa: CASSPDRSGYTEAFF
v_call: TRBV11-1; j_call: TRBJ2-1; clone_size: -; d_call: -; cdr3_nt: TGTGCCAGCAGCCCCTGGGATCGGGGGCGGAATGAGCAGTTCTTC; cdr3_aa: CASSPWDRGRNEQFF
v_call: TRBV9; j_call: TRBJ2-7; clone_size: -; d_call: TRBD1; cdr3_nt: TGTGCCAGCAGCGCCCGACAGGGGGCGGGGGAGCAGTACTTC; cdr3_aa: CASSARQGAGEQYF
v_call: TRBV9; j_call: TRBJ2-2; clone_size: -; d_call: TRBD2; cdr3_nt: TGTGCCAGCGGGGCGGGGGATACCACCGGGGAGCTGTTTTTT; cdr3_aa: CASGAGDTTGELFF
v_call: TRBV19; j_call: TRBJ1-2; clone_size: -; d_call: -; cdr3_nt: TGTGCCAGTACAGGCGATTACTATGGCTACACCTTC; cdr3_aa: CASTGDYYGYTF